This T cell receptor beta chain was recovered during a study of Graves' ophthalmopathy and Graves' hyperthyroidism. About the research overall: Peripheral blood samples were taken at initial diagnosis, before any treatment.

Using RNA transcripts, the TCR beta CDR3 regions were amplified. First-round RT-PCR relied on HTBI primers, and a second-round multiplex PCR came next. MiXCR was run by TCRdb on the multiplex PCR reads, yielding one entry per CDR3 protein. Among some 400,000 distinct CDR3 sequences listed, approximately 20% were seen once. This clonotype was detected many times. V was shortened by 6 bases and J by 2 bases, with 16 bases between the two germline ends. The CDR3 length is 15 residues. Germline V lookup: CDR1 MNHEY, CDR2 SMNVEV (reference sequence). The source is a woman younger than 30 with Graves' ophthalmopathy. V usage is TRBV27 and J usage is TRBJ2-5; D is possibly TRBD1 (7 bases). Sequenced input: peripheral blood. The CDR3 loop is CASSGRQGRQETQYF. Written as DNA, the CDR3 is TGTGCCAGCAGCGGGAGACAGGGTAGGCAAGAGACCCAGTACTTC.